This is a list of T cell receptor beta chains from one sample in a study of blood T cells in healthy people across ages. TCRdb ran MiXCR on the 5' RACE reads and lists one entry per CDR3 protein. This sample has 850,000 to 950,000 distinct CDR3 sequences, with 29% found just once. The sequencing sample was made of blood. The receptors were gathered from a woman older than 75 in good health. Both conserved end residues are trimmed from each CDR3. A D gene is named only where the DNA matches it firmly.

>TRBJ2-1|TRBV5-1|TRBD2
ASSWGLAGGDNEQF
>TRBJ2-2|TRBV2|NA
ASTTRFWSTGELF
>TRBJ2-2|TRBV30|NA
AWNRGSNTGELF
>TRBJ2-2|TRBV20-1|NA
SASPSNTGELF
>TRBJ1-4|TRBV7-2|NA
ASSLSPGNEELF
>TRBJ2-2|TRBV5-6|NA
ASSTWGRNTGELF
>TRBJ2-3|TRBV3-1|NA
ASSQESGASTDTQY
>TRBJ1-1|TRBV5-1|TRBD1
ASSFLIPGQMNTEAF
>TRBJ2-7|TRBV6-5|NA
ASSRPYGPYEQY
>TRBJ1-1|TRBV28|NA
AGSSPGARGNTEAF
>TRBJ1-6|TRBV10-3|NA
ATVGQMGRTNSPLH
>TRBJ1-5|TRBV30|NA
AWSPLGVGPQH
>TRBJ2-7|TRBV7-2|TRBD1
ASSLRQGVYEQY
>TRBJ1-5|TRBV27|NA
ASSLKGAPGRQPQH
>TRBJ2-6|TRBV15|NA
ATSHLGATLTGANVLT
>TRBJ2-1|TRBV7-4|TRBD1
ASSSRQGERSEQF
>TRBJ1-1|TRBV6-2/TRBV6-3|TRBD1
ASSYWDRGNTEAF
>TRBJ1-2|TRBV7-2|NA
ASSLVSGRSFYGYT
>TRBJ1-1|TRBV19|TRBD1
ASRGQGGTEAF
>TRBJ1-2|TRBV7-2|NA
ASTLQPGDYGYT
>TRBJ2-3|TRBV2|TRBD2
ASSAPGRGGTDTQY
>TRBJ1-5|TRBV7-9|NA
ASSFGDNQPQH
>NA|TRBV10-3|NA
AISEWDYQGTDTQH
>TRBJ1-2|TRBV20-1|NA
RAKGDNYGYT
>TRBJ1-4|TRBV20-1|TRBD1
SAGELGTGRRTNEKLF
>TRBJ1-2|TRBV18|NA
ASSLPSGGGFNYGYT
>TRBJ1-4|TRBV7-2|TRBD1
ASSPAAGTGVGKLF
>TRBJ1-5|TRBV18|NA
ASSPGMSNQPQH
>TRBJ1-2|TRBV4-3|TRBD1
ASSQASGTGVNYGYT
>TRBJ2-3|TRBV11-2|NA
ASSLGDPHRYTDTQY
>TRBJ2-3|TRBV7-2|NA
ASSFYTVGLVAAQY
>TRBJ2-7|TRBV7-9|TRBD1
ASSSATGTGLVFEQY
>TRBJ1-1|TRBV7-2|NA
ASSLVGVAGNTEAF
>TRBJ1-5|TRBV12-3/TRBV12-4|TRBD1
ASRGTAQPQH
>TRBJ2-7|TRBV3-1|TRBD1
ASSQHPGQSYEQY
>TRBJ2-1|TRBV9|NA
ASSVSTSNNEQF
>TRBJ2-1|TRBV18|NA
ASSPGNVNNEQF
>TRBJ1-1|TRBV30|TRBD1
AWQGAGTEAF
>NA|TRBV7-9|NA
ASSSVDGSYNEQY
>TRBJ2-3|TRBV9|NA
ASSPYPKPRTDTQY